Given below is one T cell receptor (beta chain) in context. The table lists this clonotype with a few counts. No antigen is known for it. One base away there is no much larger clone; base qualities are not given. The sample originates from a study of T-cell memory formation after mild COVID-19 (dated by TCRdb to 2020 to 2022). Broadly, across the study: TCR sequence clusters from the two donors were largely donor specific. In a couple of donors, T-cell clones that expanded and contracted after mild COVID-19 were followed by sequencing TCRalpha and TCRbeta repertoires longitudinally. The cohort comprised two young, previously healthy adult volunteers, one female and one male. Summary of the overall study and its limitations: Contracting CD4+ clones turned up mainly in the CM and EM memory subsets, whereas EMRA was where CD8+ clones were enriched. Some responding clones were detected in pre-infection memory, which suggested that pre-existing cross-reactive memory T cells had joined the SARS-CoV-2 response. The second-wave clones that peaked on day 37 were not confirmed to be SARS-CoV-2 specific. The study covered only a couple of mild cases, and larger cohorts including severe cases with pre-infection samples were considered necessary. Balanced CD4/CD8 phenotypes were observed for clones contracting from day 15 to 85, whereas a bias towards CD4+ was observed for a second wave of clones expanding from day 15 to 37.

Ficoll-Paque density gradient centrifugation was the method used to isolate PBMCs. For this chain, trimming is 3 bases at the V end and 7 bases at the J end, and the number of junction bases without a gene match is 5. The CDR3 measures 14 amino acids from cysteine to phenylalanine. Of all the DNA, just the CDR3 is kept, 42 bases in frame from base 1. The germline V gene provides CDR1 SGHTA and CDR2 FQGNSA. TCRdb lists the instrument as Illumina NovaSeq 6000. cDNA libraries for TCRalpha and TCRbeta were prepared by 5'RACE using constant-segment primers, with sample barcodes and unique molecular identifiers added. Trizol reagent was used to extract RNA from every sample. Library amplification was performed in two PCR steps, and a second sample barcode and Illumina TruSeq adapters were introduced in the second step. Libraries were sequenced on an Illumina NovaSeq with 2 x 150 bp paired-end reads. The published analysis was carried out like this. Demultiplexing of reads and collapsing into UMI-guided consensus sequences were performed with migec v1.2.7. Using mixcr v2.1.11, UMI consensuses were aligned to TRA and TRB V and J templates and then assembled into clonotypes. Expanded or contracted clonotypes were those called significant by both edgeR and NoisET, with noise models trained on biological replicates. For edgeR calls, the cutoffs were a false discovery rate-adjusted p below 0.01 and a log2 fold-change threshold of 1. As an exploratory analysis of dynamics, max-normalized trajectories of the 1000 most abundant clonotypes were examined by PCA with hierarchical clustering. Separately sequenced CD4+ and CD8+ repertoires were used to assign the CD4 or CD8 phenotype of responding clones. In TCRdb, the public reads were trimmed at Q25 with fastp and aligned with MiXCR, with productive beta chains retained. Merged by CDR3 protein, the rows form single entries marked with the most common genes and DNA. The V and J calls were determined by TCRdb, not by the authors. In this sample the table shows about 320,000 distinct CDR3 sequences, about 13% of which occur a single time. The top ten hold roughly a fifth of the sample.

Sequencing was carried out using PBMCs or a T cell subset sorted from them (not recorded which). This TCR derives from a man aged 18 to 29 who had mild COVID-19 (a few samples of this study predate the infection). The sample titles of this study are shuffled in the database, so cell type and time point are left out; the donor was told from shared clones. Rearrangement joined TRBV7-2 to TRBJ1-5; the central 8 bases match TRBD1. The bases read TGTGCCAGCAGCTTTGACAGGGGAGGCCAGCCCCAGCATTTT. Translated, this gives CASSFDRGGQPQHF.